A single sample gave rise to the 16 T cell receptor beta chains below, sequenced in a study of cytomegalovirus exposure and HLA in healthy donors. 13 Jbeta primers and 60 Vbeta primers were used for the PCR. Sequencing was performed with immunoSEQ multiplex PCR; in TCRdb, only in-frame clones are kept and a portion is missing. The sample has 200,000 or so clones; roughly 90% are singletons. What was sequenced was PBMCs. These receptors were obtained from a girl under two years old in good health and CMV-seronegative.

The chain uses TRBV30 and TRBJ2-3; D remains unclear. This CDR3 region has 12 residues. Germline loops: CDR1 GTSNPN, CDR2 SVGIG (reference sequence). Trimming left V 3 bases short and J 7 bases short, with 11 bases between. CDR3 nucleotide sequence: TGTGCCTGGAGGGGTCAGCGAAATACGCAGTATTTT. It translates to CAWRGQRNTQYF.

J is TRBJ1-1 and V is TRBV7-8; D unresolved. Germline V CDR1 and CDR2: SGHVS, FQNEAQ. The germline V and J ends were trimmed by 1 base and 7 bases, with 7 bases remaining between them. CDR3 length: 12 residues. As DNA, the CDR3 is TGTGCCAGCAGCTTAGGAGTTTTTGAAGCTTTCTTT. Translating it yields CASSLGVFEAFF.

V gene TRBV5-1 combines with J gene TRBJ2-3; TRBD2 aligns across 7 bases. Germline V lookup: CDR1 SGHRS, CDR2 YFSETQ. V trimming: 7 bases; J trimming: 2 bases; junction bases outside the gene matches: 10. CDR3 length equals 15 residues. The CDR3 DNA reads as TGCGCCAGCTCACCGCTGCGGGGGACCACAGATACGCAGTATTTT. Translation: CASSPLRGTTDTQYF.

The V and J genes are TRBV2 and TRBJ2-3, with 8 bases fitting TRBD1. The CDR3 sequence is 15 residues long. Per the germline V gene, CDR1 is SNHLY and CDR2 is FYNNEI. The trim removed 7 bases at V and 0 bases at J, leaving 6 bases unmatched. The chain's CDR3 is CASKRQGWSTDTQYF. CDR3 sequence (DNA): TGTGCCAGCAAACGACAGGGGTGGAGCACAGATACGCAGTATTTT.

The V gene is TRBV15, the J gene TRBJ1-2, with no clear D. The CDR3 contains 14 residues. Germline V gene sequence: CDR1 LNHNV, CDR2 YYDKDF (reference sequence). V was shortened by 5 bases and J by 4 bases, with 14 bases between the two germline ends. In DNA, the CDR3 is TGTGCCACCAGCGGCGAGTCGGGGTCCTATGGCTACACCTTC. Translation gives CATSGESGSYGYTF. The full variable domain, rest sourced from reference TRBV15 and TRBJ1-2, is DAMVIQNPRYQVTQFGKPVTLSCSQTLNHNVMYWYQQKSSQAPKLLFHYYDKDFNNEADTPDNFQSRRPNTSFCFLDIRSPGLGDTAMYLCATSGESGSYGYTFGSGTRLTVV.

CDR3 coding DNA: TGTGCCAGCAGCCGACCGGCGGGAGGGCCTGGGGCCAACGTCCTGACTTTC. As protein: CASSRPAGGPGANVLTF. The chain employs TRBV7-9 and TRBJ2-6; 9 nucleotides match TRBD2. V lost 5 bases and J lost 2; bases outside the gene matches: 7. The CDR3 consists of 17 residues. Germline V gene lookup returns CDR1 SEHNR and CDR2 FQNEAQ (reference sequence).

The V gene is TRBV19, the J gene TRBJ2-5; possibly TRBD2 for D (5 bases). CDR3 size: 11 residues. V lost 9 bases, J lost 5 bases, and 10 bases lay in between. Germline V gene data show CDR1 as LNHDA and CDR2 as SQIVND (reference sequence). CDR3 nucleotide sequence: TGTGCCAGCTTACCGGGGGAGACCCAGTACTTC. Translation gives CASLPGETQYF.

CDR3 in amino acids: CASSQDPRGEQYF. The CDR3 nucleotides are TGCGCCAGCAGCCAAGATCCCAGGGGCGAGCAGTACTTC. The chain recombines TRBV4-1 with TRBJ2-7; D may be TRBD1 (6 bases). There are 13 residues in the CDR3. Germline V gives CDR1 MGHRA, CDR2 YSYEKL. V dropped 0 bases and J dropped 6 bases, with 9 bases sitting between them.

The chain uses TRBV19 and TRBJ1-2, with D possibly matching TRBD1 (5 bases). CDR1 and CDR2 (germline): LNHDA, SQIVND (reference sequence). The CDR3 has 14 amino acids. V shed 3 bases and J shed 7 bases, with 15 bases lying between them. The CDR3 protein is CASSIGWGGGGYTF. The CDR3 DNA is TGTGCCAGTAGTATTGGATGGGGCGGTGGTGGCTACACCTTC.

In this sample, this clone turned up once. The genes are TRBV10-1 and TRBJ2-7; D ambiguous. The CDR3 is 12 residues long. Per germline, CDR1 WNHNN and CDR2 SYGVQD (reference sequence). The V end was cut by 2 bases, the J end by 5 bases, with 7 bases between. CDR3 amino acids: CASSEVANEQYF. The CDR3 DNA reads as TGCGCCAGCAGTGAGGTAGCCAACGAGCAGTACTTC.

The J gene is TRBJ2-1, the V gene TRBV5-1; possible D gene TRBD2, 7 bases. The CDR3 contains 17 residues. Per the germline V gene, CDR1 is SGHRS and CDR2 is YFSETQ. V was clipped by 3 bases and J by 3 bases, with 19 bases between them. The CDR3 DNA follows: TGCGCCAGCAGCTCAACGGCGGGGGCCCCCTTCTACAATGAGCAGTTCTTC. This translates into CASSSTAGAPFYNEQFF.

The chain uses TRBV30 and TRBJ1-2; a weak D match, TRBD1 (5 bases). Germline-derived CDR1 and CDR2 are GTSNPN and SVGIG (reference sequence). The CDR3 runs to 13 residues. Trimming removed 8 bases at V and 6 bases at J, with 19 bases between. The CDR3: CALWVGRANGYTF. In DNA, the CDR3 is TGTGCCCTATGGGTAGGCAGGGCAAATGGCTACACCTTC.

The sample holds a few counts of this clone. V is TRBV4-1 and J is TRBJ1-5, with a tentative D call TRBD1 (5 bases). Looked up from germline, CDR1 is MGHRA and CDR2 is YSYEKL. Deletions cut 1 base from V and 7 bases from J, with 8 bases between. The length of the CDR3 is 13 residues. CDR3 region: CASSQAGNQPQHF. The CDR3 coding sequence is TGCGCCAGCAGCCAAGCAGGGAACCAGCCCCAGCATTTT.

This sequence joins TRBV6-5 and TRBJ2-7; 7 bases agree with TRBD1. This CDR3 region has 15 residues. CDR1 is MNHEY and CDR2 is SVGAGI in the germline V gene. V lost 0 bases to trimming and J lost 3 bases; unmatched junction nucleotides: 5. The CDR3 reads CASSYSPDRNYEQYF. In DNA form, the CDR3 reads TGTGCCAGCAGTTACTCGCCGGACAGGAACTACGAGCAGTACTTC.

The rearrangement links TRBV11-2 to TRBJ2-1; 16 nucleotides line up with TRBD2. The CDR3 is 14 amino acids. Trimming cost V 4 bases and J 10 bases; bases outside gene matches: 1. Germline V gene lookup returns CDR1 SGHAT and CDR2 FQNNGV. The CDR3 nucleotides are TGTGCCAGCAGCTCGGGACTAGCGGGAGGGGAGCAGTTCTTC. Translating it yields CASSSGLAGGEQFF.

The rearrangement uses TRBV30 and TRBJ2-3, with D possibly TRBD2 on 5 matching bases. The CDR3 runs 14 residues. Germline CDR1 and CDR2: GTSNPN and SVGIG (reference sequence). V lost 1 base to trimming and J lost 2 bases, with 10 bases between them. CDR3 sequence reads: CAWSAWTVTDTQYF. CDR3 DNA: TGTGCCTGGAGTGCCTGGACTGTCACAGATACGCAGTATTTT.